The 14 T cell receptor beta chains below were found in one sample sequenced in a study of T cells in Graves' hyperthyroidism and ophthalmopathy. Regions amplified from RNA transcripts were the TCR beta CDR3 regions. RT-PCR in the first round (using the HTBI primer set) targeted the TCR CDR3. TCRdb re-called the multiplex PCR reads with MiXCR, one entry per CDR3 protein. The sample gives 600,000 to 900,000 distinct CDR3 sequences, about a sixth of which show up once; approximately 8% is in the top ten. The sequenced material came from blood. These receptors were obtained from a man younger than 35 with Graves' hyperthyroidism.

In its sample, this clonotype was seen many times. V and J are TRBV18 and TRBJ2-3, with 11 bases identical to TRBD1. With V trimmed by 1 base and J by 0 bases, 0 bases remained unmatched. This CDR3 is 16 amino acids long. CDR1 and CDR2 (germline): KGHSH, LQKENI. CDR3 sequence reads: CASSPRDRGSTDTQYF. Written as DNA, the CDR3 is TGTGCCAGCTCACCACGGGACAGGGGGAGCACAGATACGCAGTATTTT.

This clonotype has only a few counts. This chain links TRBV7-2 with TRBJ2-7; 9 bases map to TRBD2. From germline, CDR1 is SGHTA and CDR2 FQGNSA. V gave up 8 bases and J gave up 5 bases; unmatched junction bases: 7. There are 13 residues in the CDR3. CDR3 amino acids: CASGGRASNEQYF. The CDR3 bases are TGTGCCAGCGGCGGGAGGGCCAGCAACGAGCAGTACTTC.

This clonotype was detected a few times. CDR3 in DNA: TGTGCCAGCAGTCGATTTAGCGGGAGGGCCGGAGAGACCCAGTACTTC. Its protein product is CASSRFSGRAGETQYF. The chain is built from TRBV6-2 or TRBV6-3 and TRBJ2-5; 11 bases match TRBD2. CDR1 is MNHEY and CDR2 is SVGEGT in the germline V gene. The CDR3 contains 16 residues. J gave up 4 bases and V 5 bases, and 9 bases lay outside the gene matches.

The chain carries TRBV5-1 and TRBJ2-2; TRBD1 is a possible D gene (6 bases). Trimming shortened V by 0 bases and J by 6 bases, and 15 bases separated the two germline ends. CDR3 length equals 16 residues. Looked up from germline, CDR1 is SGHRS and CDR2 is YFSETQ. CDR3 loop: CASSLGPGGDAGELFF. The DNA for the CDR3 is TGCGCCAGCAGCTTGGGTCCTGGGGGCGACGCCGGGGAGCTGTTTTTT.

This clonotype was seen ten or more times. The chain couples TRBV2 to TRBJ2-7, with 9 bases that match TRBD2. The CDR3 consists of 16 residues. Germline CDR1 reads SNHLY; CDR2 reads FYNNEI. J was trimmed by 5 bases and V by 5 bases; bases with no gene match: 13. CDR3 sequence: CASSLYSGRRSDEQYF. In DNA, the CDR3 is TGTGCCAGCAGTCTATACAGCGGGAGGAGGTCAGACGAGCAGTACTTC.

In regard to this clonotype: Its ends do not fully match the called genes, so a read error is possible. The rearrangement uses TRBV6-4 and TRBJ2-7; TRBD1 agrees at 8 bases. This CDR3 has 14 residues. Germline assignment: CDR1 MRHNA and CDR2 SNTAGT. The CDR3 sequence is CASSYSGTGLEQYF. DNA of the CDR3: TGTGCCAGCAGTTACTCCGGGACAGGACTCGAGCAGTACTTC.

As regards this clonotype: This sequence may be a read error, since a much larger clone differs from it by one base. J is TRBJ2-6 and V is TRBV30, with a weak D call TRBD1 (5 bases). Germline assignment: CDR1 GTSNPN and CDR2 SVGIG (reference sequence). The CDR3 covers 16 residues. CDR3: CAWSQGSSSGANALTF. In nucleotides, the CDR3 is TGTGCCTGGAGTCAGGGATCCTCGTCTGGGGCCAACGCCCTGACTTTC.

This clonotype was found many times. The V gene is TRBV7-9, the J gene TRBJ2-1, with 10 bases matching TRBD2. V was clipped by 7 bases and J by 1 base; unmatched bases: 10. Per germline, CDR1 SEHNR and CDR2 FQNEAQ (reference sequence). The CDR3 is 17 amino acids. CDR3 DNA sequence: TGTGCCAGCACCTCGGCAGCGGGAGGGCCGTCCTACAATGAGCAGTTCTTC. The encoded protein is CASTSAAGGPSYNEQFF. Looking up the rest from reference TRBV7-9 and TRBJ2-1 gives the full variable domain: DTGVSQNPRHKITKRGQNVTFRCDPISEHNRLYWYRQTLGQGPEFLTYFQNEAQLEKSRLLSDRFSAERPKGSFSTLEIQRTEQGDSAMYLCASTSAAGGPSYNEQFFGPGTRLTVL.

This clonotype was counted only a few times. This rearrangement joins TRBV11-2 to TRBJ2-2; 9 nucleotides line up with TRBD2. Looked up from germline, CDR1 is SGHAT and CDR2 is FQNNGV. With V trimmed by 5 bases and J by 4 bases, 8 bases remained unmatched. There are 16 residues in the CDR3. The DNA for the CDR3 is TGTGCCAGCAGCACTTATAGCGGGAGCGTCACCGGGGAGCTGTTTTTT. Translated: CASSTYSGSVTGELFF.

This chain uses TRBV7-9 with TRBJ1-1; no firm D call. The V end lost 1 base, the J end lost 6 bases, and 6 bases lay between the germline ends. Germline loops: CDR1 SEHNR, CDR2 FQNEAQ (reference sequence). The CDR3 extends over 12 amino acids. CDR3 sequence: CASSLGQPEAFF. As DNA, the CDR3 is TGTGCCAGCAGCTTAGGCCAGCCTGAAGCTTTCTTT.

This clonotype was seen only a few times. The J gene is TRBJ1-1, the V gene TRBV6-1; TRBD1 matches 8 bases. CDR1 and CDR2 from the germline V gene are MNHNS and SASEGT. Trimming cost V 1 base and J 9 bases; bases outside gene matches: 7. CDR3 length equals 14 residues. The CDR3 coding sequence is TGTGCCAGCAGTGAAGGGACAGGGCGGACTAAAGCTTTCTTT. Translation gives CASSEGTGRTKAFF.

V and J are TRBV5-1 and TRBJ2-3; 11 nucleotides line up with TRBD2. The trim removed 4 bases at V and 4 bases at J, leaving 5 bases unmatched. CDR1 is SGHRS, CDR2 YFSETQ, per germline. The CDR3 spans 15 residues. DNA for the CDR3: TGCGCCAGCAGCATCGTAGCGGGAGGGGCAGATACGCAGTATTTT. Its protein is CASSIVAGGADTQYF.

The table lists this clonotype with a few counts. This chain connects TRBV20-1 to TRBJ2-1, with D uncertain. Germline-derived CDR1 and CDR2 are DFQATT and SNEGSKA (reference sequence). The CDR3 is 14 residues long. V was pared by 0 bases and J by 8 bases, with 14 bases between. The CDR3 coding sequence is TGCAGTGCTAGAGATCAGTCGGGCTTCGATGAGCAGTTCTTC. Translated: CSARDQSGFDEQFF.

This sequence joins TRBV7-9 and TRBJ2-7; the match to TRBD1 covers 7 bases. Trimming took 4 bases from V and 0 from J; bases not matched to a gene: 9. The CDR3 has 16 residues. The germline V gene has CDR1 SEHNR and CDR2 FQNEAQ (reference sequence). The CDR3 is CASSSTGAPASYEQYF. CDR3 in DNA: TGTGCCAGCAGCTCCACAGGGGCCCCCGCCTCCTACGAGCAGTACTTC.